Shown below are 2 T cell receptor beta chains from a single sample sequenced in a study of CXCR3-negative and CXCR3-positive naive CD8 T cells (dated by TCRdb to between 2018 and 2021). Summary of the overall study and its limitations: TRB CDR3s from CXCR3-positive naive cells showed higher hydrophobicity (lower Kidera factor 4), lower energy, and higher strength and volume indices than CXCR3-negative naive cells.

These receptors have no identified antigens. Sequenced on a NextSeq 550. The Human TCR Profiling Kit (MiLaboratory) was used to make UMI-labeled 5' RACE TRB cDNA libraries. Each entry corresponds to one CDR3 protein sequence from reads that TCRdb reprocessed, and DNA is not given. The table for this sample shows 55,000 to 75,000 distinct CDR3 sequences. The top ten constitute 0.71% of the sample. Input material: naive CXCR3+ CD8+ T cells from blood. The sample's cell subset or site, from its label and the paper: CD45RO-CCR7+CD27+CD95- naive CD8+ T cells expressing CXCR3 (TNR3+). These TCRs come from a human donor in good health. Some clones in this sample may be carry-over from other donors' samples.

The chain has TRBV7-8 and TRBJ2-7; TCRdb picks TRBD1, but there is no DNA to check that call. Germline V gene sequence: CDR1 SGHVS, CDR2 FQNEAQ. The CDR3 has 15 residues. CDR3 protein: CASSLGQTAGYEQYF.

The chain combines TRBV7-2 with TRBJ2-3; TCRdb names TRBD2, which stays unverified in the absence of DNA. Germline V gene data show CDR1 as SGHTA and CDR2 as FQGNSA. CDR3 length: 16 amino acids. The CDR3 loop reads CASSLVAGGPSDTQYF.